Listed below are T cell receptor beta chains from one sample, sequenced in a study of T cell responses to AZD1222 COVID-19 vaccine. The assay was immunoSEQ multiplex PCR, and TCRdb's table has in-frame clones only and misses some. The repertoire includes 150,000 to 180,000 clones, roughly nine tenths of them detected once, and 5% to 6% sits in the top ten. Sequenced material: peripheral blood, taken on day 0 of MenACWY control vaccination. The receptors were sampled from an adult in good health. The CDR3 runs from the conserved cysteine through the conserved F or W. Each record gives: CDR3 length, D gene, V gene, J gene, clone size, CDR3 DNA, CDR3 protein. A D gene is named only where the DNA matches it firmly. Expanded clones are given a class, and other clones once, few, many or no size at all.

length: 11; D: .; V: TRBV29-1; J: TRBJ1-2; size: few; DNA: TGCAGCGTTAGAAGGGACTATGGCTACACCTTC; CDR3: CSVRRDYGYTF
length: 14; D: TRBD2; V: TRBV5-5; J: TRBJ2-1; size: few; DNA: TGTGCCAGCACCGCGGGGGGTGCCTTTGGTGAGCAGTTCTTC; CDR3: CASTAGGAFGEQFF
length: 16; D: .; V: TRBV28; J: TRBJ2-3; size: .; DNA: TGTGCCAGCAGTTTCCCCTTGGGGGTTAGCACAGATACGCAGTATTTT; CDR3: CASSFPLGVSTDTQYF
length: 15; D: .; V: TRBV6-6; J: TRBJ2-1; size: .; DNA: TGTGCCAGCAGTTACACCGGGGATGGAGTGAATGAGCAGTTCTTC; CDR3: CASSYTGDGVNEQFF
length: 14; D: TRBD1; V: TRBV7-2; J: TRBJ1-2; size: .; DNA: TGTGCCAGCAGCTCGCGGACAGGGGACTATGGCTACACCTTC; CDR3: CASSSRTGDYGYTF
length: 14; D: TRBD1; V: TRBV29-1; J: TRBJ2-1; size: .; DNA: TGCAGCGTTGATGGGACAGGGGGCGGAGATGAGCAGTTCTTC; CDR3: CSVDGTGGGDEQFF
length: 13; D: .; V: TRBV28; J: TRBJ1-2; size: .; DNA: TGTGCCAGCAGTACCGGGTCAATCTATGGCTACACCTTC; CDR3: CASSTGSIYGYTF
length: 18; D: TRBD1; V: TRBV5-1; J: TRBJ1-1; size: .; DNA: TGCGCCAGCAGCCGACGAGCAGGGACAGGGCTAATGAACACTGAAGCTTTCTTT; CDR3: CASSRRAGTGLMNTEAFF
length: 12; D: .; V: TRBV2; J: TRBJ2-3; size: .; DNA: TGTGCCAGCCTAGAATACACAGATACGCAGTATTTT; CDR3: CASLEYTDTQYF
length: 14; D: .; V: TRBV28; J: TRBJ2-3; size: .; DNA: TGTGCCAGCAACCCGGACCTGGAGAAAGATACGCAGTATTTT; CDR3: CASNPDLEKDTQYF
length: 15; D: .; V: TRBV6-6; J: TRBJ2-7; size: .; DNA: TGTGCCAGCAGTTACGTTTCTGGTCAACCCTACGAGCAGTACTTC; CDR3: CASSYVSGQPYEQYF
length: 15; D: TRBD1; V: TRBV4-1; J: TRBJ1-4; size: .; DNA: TGCGCCAGCAGCCAAGAAGGGACAGGGGACGAAAAACTGTTTTTT; CDR3: CASSQEGTGDEKLFF
length: 13; D: .; V: TRBV24-1; J: TRBJ1-1; size: once; DNA: TGTGCCACCGGGGCAGGGCCGAGCACTGAAGCTTTCTTT; CDR3: CATGAGPSTEAFF
length: 15; D: TRBD1; V: TRBV10-3; J: TRBJ1-5; size: .; DNA: TGTGCCATCAGTACCGGACAGGGTGGCAATCAGCCCCAGCATTTT; CDR3: CAISTGQGGNQPQHF
length: 14; D: .; V: TRBV5-1; J: TRBJ1-1; size: once; DNA: TGCGCCAGCAGCTTAACAGACATGAACACTGAAGCTTTCTTT; CDR3: CASSLTDMNTEAFF
length: 15; D: .; V: TRBV6-2/TRBV6-3; J: TRBJ2-2; size: .; DNA: TGTGCCAGCAGTCGACCGGCGGGGTATTTCGGGGAGCTGTTTTTT; CDR3: CASSRPAGYFGELFF
length: 16; D: .; V: TRBV9; J: TRBJ1-6; size: .; DNA: TGTGCCAGCAGCGGACCGCAGGCTTATGGGGATTCACCCCTCCACTTT; CDR3: CASSGPQAYGDSPLHF
length: 15; D: .; V: TRBV11-3; J: TRBJ2-3; size: .; DNA: TGTGCCAGCAGCTTAGGACCCACTAGTACAGATACGCAGTATTTT; CDR3: CASSLGPTSTDTQYF
length: 14; D: .; V: TRBV7-9; J: TRBJ1-2; size: .; DNA: TGTGCCAGCAGCCCCGGGACAACTTCCCATGGCTACACCTTC; CDR3: CASSPGTTSHGYTF
length: 16; D: TRBD1; V: TRBV28; J: TRBJ1-2; size: .; DNA: TGTGCCAGCCGGTCACCCGGGGACAGGGGGCGTTATGGCTACACCTTC; CDR3: CASRSPGDRGRYGYTF
length: 15; D: TRBD2; V: TRBV7-3; J: TRBJ2-5; size: .; DNA: TGTGCCAGCAGCTTCGCTAGCGGGAGTATGGAGACCCAGTACTTC; CDR3: CASSFASGSMETQYF
length: 14; D: .; V: TRBV27; J: TRBJ2-1; size: .; DNA: TGTGCCAGCAGTTTATCGAGACAGCACGGTGAGCAGTTCTTC; CDR3: CASSLSRQHGEQFF